This T cell receptor beta chain was recovered during a study of technical replicates of blood from a few donors (dated by TCRdb to 2015 to 2018). A remark on this clone: Its antigen remains unidentified. No base-level quality is on record; no much larger clone is a single base apart.

In the germline V gene, CDR1 corresponds to SGHVS and CDR2 to FNYEAQ. V and J are trimmed by 1 base and 5 bases, and the gene matches miss 11 bases of the junction. Including cysteine and phenylalanine, the CDR3 has 16 amino acids. The kept DNA is CDR3 alone, 48 bases in frame from the first base. Libraries were prepared through the immunoSEQ multiplex PCR assay. The immuneACCESS repertoire file appears here via TCRdb, limited to in-frame rearrangements. These files lack a portion of the clones; in checked studies, under half of the deficit traces to unresolved V genes, and the cause of the others is not known. In this sample the table shows approximately 75,000 clones, 97% of which occur a single time. The ten largest account for approximately 0.18% of the sample.

This receptor chain uses TRBV7-6 and TRBJ2-7, and 7 junction bases match TRBD1. The sequenced material came from T cells isolated from PBMCs. The sequence came from a human donor in good health. CDR3 region: CASSLGTGDGPHEQYF. The bases are TGTGCCAGCAGCTTAGGAACAGGGGACGGGCCCCACGAGCAGTACTTC.